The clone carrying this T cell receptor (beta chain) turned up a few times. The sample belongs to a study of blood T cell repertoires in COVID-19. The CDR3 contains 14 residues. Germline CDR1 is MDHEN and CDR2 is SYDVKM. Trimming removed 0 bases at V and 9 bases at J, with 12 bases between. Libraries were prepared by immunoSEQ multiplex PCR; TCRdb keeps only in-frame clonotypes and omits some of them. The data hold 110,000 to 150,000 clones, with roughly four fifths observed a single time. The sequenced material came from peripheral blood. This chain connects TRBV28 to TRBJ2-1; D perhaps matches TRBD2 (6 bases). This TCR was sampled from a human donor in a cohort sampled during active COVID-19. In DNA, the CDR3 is TGTGCCAGCAGTTTATGGGGGGAGGTCGGTGAGCAGTTCTTC. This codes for CASSLWGEVGEQFF.